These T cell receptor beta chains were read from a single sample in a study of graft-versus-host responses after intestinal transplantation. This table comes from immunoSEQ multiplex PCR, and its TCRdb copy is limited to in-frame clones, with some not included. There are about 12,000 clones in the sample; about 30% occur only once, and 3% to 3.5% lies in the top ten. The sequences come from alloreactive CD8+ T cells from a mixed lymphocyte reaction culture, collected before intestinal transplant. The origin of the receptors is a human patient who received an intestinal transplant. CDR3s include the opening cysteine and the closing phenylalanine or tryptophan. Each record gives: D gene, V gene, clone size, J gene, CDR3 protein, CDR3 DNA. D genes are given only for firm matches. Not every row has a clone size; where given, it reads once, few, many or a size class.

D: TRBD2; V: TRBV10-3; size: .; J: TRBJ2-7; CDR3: CAIRQDLGSGRYEQYF; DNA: TGTGCCATCAGGCAAGACTTGGGTAGCGGGAGGTACGAGCAGTACTTC
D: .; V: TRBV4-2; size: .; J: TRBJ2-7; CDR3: CASSQDGWGVGSYEQYF; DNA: TGTGCCAGCAGCCAAGATGGTTGGGGGGTTGGGTCCTACGAGCAGTACTTC
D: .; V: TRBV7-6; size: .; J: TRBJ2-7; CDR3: CASSLVGSSAYEQYF; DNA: TGTGCCAGCAGCCTAGTGGGCAGTTCGGCCTACGAGCAGTACTTC
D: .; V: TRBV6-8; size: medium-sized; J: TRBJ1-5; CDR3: CASSPGRRTFSNQPQHF; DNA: TGTGCCAGCAGCCCCGGGCGGAGGACGTTTAGCAATCAGCCCCAGCATTTT
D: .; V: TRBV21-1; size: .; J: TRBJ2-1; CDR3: CASSQTQLVDEQFF; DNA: TGTGCCAGCAGCCAAACCCAACTAGTGGATGAGCAGTTCTTC
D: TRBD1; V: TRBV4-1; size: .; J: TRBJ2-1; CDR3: CASSHHTPDRSGYNEQFF; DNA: TGCGCCAGCAGCCACCACACCCCGGACAGGTCCGGCTACAATGAGCAGTTCTTC
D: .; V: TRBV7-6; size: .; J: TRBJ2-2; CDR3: CASSSIYRVVGELFF; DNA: TGTGCCAGCAGCTCTATCTACAGGGTCGTCGGGGAGCTGTTTTTT
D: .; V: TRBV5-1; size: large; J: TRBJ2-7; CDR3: CASSLAAASGDEQYF; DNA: TGCGCCAGCAGCTTGGCGGCCGCCTCCGGGGACGAGCAGTACTTC
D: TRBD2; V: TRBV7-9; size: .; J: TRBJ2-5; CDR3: CASSFETGGQETQYF; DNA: TGTGCCAGCAGCTTCGAAACGGGGGGACAAGAGACCCAGTACTTC
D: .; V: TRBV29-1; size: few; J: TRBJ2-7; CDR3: CSVPLSERQYF; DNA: TGCAGCGTTCCCCTTTCGGAACGGCAGTACTTC
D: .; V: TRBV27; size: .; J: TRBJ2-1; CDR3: CASRLSGPAVNEQFF; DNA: TGTGCCAGCAGGCTCAGCGGTCCCGCGGTCAATGAGCAGTTCTTC
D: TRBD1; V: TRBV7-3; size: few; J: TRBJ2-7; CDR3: CASSVGQTYEQYF; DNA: TGTGCCAGCAGCGTGGGACAGACCTACGAGCAGTACTTC
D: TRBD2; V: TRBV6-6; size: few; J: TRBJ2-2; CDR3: CASTLTSGTGELFF; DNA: TGTGCCAGCACCTTGACTAGCGGCACCGGGGAGCTGTTTTTT
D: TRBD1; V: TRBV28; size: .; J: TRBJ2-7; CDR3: CASSSAGGSPSYEQYF; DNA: TGTGCCAGCAGTTCTGCAGGGGGCAGTCCCTCCTACGAGCAGTACTTC
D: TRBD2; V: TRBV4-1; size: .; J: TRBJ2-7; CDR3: CASSPTAGGYEQYF; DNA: TGCGCCAGCAGCCCGACAGCGGGGGGCTACGAGCAGTACTTC
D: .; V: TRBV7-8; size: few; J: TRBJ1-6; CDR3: CASSPLDLPVAALHF; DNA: TGTGCCAGCAGCCCCCTAGACCTCCCCGTTGCGGCCCTCCACTTT
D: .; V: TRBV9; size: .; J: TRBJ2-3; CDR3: CASSVVGGTDTQYF; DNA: TGTGCCAGCAGCGTAGTCGGGGGCACAGATACGCAGTATTTT
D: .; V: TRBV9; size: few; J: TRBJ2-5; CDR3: CASSVGGRGGEKQYF; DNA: TGTGCCAGCAGCGTAGGGGGCAGGGGAGGGGAAAAGCAGTACTTC
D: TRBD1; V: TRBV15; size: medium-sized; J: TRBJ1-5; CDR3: CATSRGQGGNQPQHF; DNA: TGTGCCACCAGCAGAGGACAGGGCGGCAATCAGCCCCAGCATTTT
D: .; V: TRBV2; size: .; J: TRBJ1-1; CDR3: CASTWTNTEAFF; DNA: TGTGCCAGCACCTGGACGAACACTGAAGCTTTCTTT
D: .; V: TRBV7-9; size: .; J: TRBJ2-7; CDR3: CASSFGQGYEQYF; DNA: TGTGCCAGCAGCTTCGGGCAGGGCTACGAGCAGTACTTC
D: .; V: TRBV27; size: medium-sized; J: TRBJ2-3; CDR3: CASSFGADTQYF; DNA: TGTGCCAGCAGCTTCGGAGCAGATACGCAGTATTTT
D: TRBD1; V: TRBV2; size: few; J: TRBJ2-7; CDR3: CASSDITGDYEQYF; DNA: TGTGCCAGCAGTGATATCACAGGGGATTACGAGCAGTACTTC
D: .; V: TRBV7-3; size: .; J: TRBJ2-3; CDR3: CASSLGITNTDTQYF; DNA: TGTGCCAGCAGCTTAGGGATTACTAACACAGATACGCAGTATTTT
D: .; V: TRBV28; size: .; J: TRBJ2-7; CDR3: CASSLNAGGYEQYF; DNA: TGTGCCAGCAGTTTAAACGCGGGTGGCTACGAGCAGTACTTC
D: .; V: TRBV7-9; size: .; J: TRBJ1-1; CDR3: CASSPGLGAFF; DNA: TGTGCCAGCAGCCCGGGTCTCGGGGCTTTCTTT
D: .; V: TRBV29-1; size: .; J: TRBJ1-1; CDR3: CSEGVAGTEAFF; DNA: TGCAGCGAGGGCGTAGCTGGCACTGAAGCTTTCTTT
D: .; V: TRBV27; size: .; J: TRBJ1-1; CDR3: CASSLGMGAAEAFF; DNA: TGTGCCAGCAGTTTAGGTATGGGGGCGGCTGAAGCTTTCTTT
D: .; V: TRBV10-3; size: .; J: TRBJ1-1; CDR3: CASSYAGRGTEAFF; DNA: TGTGCCAGCAGTTATGCGGGCAGGGGCACTGAAGCTTTCTTT
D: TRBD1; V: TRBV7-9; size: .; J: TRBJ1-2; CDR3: CASSSTGASGYGYTF; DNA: TGTGCCAGCAGCTCAACAGGGGCCTCCGGCTATGGCTACACCTTC
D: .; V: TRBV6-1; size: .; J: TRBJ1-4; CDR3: CASSPLGFNEKLFF; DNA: TGTGCCAGCAGCCCCTTGGGATTCAATGAAAAACTGTTTTTT
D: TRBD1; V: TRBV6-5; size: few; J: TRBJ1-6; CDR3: CASKPGQGASPLHF; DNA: TGTGCCAGCAAACCGGGACAGGGGGCGTCACCCCTCCACTTT
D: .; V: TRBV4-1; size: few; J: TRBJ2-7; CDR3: CASSQGGPYKYSYEQYF; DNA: TGCGCCAGCAGCCAGGGGGGACCTTACAAGTACTCCTACGAGCAGTACTTC
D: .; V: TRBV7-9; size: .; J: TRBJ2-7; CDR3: CASSLSWTVKSYEQCF; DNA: TGTGCCAGCAGCCTTTCCTGGACGGTCAAATCTTACGAGCAGTGCTTC
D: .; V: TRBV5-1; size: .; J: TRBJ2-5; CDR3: CASSPSSGGGKTQYF; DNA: TGCGCCAGCAGCCCCTCCTCCGGAGGAGGGAAGACCCAGTACTTC
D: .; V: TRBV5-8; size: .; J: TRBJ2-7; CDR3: CASSLGTGVSYEQYF; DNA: TGTGCCAGCAGCTTGGGCACAGGAGTGTCCTACGAGCAGTACTTC
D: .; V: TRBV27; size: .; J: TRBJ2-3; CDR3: CASRIRLGTDTQYF; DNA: TGTGCCAGCAGAATCCGGTTGGGCACAGATACGCAGTATTTT
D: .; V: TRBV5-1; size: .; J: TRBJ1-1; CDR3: CASSLSTGAGFTEAFF; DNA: TGCGCCAGCAGCTTATCAACGGGAGCTGGGTTTACTGAAGCTTTCTTT
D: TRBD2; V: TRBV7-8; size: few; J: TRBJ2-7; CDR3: CASSFFPSGGSYEQYF; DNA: TGTGCCAGCAGCTTTTTCCCTAGCGGGGGATCCTACGAGCAGTACTTC
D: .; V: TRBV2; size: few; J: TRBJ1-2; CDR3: CASSFLYGYTF; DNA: TGTGCCAGCAGTTTCTTATATGGCTACACCTTC
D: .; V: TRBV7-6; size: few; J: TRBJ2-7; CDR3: CASSFPAGSYEQYF; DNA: TGTGCCAGCAGCTTTCCCGCGGGCTCCTACGAGCAGTACTTC
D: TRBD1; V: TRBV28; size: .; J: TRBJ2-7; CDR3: CASSSLVRDSYEQYF; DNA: TGTGCCAGCAGTTCTTTAGTCAGGGACAGCTACGAGCAGTACTTC
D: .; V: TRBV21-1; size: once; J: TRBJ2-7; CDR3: CASSSGGLHPFWSSYEQYF; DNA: TGTGCCAGCAGCAGTGGGGGACTCCATCCATTCTGGTCCTCCTACGAGCAGTACTTC
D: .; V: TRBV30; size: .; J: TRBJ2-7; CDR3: CAWSVSRPYEQYF; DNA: TGTGCCTGGAGTGTAAGCAGACCCTACGAGCAGTACTTC
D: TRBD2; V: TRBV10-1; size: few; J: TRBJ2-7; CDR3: CASSELALAGEQYF; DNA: TGCGCCAGCAGTGAACTAGCGCTCGCGGGTGAGCAGTACTTC
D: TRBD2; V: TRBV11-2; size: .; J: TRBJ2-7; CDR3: CASSIVAGTSGSQPYEQYF; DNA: TGTGCCAGCAGCATTGTGGCCGGGACTAGCGGGAGCCAGCCCTACGAGCAGTACTTC
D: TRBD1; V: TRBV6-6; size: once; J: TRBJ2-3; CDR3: CASSLGQGHTDTQYF; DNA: TGTGCCAGCAGTTTGGGACAGGGCCACACAGATACGCAGTATTTT
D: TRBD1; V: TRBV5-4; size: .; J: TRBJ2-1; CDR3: CASSLGGTVYNEQFF; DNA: TGTGCCAGCAGCTTGGGTGGGACAGTCTACAATGAGCAGTTCTTC
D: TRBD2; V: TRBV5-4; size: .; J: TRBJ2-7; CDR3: CASSLPLREGSHEQYF; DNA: TGTGCCAGCAGCCTTCCCCTCCGGGAGGGTTCCCACGAGCAGTACTTC
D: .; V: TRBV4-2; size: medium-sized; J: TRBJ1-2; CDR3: CASSQDTSNYGYTF; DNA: TGTGCCAGCAGCCAAGATACATCTAACTATGGCTACACCTTC
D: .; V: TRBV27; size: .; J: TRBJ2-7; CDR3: CASSPILTSSYEQYF; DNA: TGTGCCAGCAGTCCCATTTTAACCAGCTCCTACGAGCAGTACTTC
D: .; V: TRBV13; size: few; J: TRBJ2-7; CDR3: CASSQGGALLYEQYF; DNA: TGTGCCAGCAGCCAAGGGGGGGCCTTACTTTACGAGCAGTACTTC
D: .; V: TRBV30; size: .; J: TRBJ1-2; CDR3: CAWTGFLYGYTF; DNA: TGTGCCTGGACGGGTTTTCTCTATGGCTACACCTTC
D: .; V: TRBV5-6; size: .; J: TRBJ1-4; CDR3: CASSLGGNEKLFF; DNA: TGTGCCAGCAGCTTGGGGGGTAATGAAAAACTGTTTTTT
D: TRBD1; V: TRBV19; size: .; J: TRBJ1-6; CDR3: CASSFRGLSPLHF; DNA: TGTGCCAGTAGCTTCAGGGGGCTGTCACCCCTCCACTTT
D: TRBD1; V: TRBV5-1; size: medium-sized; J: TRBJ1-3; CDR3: CASSIDRGPGNTIYF; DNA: TGCGCCAGCAGCATCGACAGGGGCCCTGGAAACACCATATATTTT
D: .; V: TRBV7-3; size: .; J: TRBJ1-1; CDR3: CASSHSAGNTEAFF; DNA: TGCGCCAGCAGCCACTCAGCAGGGAACACTGAAGCTTTCTTT
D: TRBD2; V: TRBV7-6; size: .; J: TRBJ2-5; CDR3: CASSSELAGIQETQYF; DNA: TGTGCCAGCAGCTCCGAACTAGCGGGAATCCAAGAGACCCAGTACTTC
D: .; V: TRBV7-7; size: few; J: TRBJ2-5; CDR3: CASSIQWGRAETQYF; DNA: TGTGCTAGCAGCATCCAGTGGGGCCGGGCGGAGACCCAGTACTTC